This TCR beta chain was retrieved from a study of beta chain features in type 1 diabetes. Findings of the study overall: When Type 1 diabetes patients were examined, their TCRB CDR3s proved moderately but significantly shorter in all four CD4+ subsets.

Expressed TCRB transcripts got sequenced, as all isolated RNA was reverse transcribed. This table comes from immunoSEQ multiplex PCR, and its TCRdb copy is limited to in-frame clones, with some not included. The table has about 700,000 clones, around an eighth seen once; the top ten hold less than 0.025%. This clone was seen only a few times. Its specificity is not known. Distinct nucleotide sequences in the sample also encode this CDR3. The sequence derives from a man younger than 35 with type 1 diabetes. The sequenced sample was naive CD4+ T cells from blood.

The CDR3 coding sequence is TGTGCCAGTAGTCGTCAGGGGGAGACCCAGTACTTC. Its protein product is CASSRQGETQYF. The genes are TRBV19 and TRBJ2-5; D is possibly TRBD1 (6 bases). Germline V gene lookup returns CDR1 LNHDA and CDR2 SQIVND (reference sequence). Trimming stripped 5 bases from V and 5 bases from J, with 9 bases between. This CDR3 is built from 12 residues.